This passage covers 14 T cell receptor beta chains from one sample sequenced in a study of STAT5B mutations in CD4+ large granular lymphocyte leukemia. Libraries were prepared by immunoSEQ multiplex PCR; TCRdb keeps only in-frame clonotypes and omits some of them. The sample includes approximately 27,000 clones, around 86% of them seen just once. Sequencing was done on a sample of CD4+ T cells from blood buffy coats. The receptors were gathered from a human donor in good health.

The chain combines TRBV7-6 with TRBJ2-1; D uncertain. Germline lookup yields CDR1 SGHVS and CDR2 FNYEAQ. The CDR3 length is 14 residues. The V and J ends lost 4 bases and 5 bases respectively, with 12 bases between them. The CDR3 protein is CASSSILINNEQFF. In DNA form, the CDR3 reads TGTGCCAGCAGCTCCATCCTAATTAACAATGAGCAGTTCTTC.

The J gene is TRBJ2-1, the V gene TRBV23-1; possibly TRBD1 or TRBD2 for D (6 bases each). TRBV23-1 counts as an open reading frame of uncertain function. V was pared by 5 bases and J by 8 bases, with 13 bases between. The CDR3 runs 13 residues. CDR3 sequence (DNA): TGCGCCAGCAGTTACAGGGAGGCCCATGAGCAGTTCTTC. Translating gives CASSYREAHEQFF.

V is TRBV6-6 and J is TRBJ2-1; D gene ambiguous. This CDR3 is 14 amino acids long. Trimming pared 9 bases from V and 3 bases from J, leaving 15 bases between. The germline gives CDR1 MNHNY, CDR2 SVGAGI (reference sequence). The CDR3 loop reads CASRYGYNYNEQFF. The CDR3 DNA follows: TGTGCCAGTAGATACGGGTACAACTACAATGAGCAGTTCTTC.

The chain combines TRBV19 with TRBJ2-1; D possibly corresponds to TRBD1 (5 bases). The germline V and J ends were trimmed by 0 bases and 4 bases, with 13 bases remaining between them. The germline V gene encodes CDR1 LNHDA and CDR2 SQIVND (reference sequence). The CDR3 is made up of 16 amino acids. CDR3 in amino acids: CASSIDGLGAYNEQFF. CDR3 nucleotides: TGTGCCAGTAGTATAGATGGCCTAGGGGCTTACAATGAGCAGTTCTTC.

J is TRBJ1-1 and V is TRBV5-1; D is undetermined. Looked up from germline, CDR1 is SGHRS and CDR2 is YFSETQ. The CDR3 runs 14 residues. Trimming shortened V by 1 base and J by 6 bases, and 13 bases separated the two germline ends. DNA for the CDR3: TGCGCCAGCAGCTTGCAAAGCTCTGACCCTGAAGCTTTCTTT. Protein: CASSLQSSDPEAFF.

Points on this clone: One end of the junction varies from germline; a read error may be responsible. This rearrangement joins TRBV28 to TRBJ1-2; D uncertain. This CDR3 has 14 residues. CDR1 is MDHEN and CDR2 is SYDVKM in the germline V gene. CDR3 coding DNA: TGTGCCAGCAGTACCTCGGTCGCCTGGCTTGGCCACACCTTC. As protein: CASSTSVAWLGHTF.

There are a few counts of this clone. The genes are TRBV7-6 and TRBJ2-2; D might be TRBD1 or TRBD2, each matching 5 bases. From germline, CDR1 is SGHVS and CDR2 FNYEAQ. The CDR3 spans 16 residues. V lost 2 bases and J lost 1, with 11 bases in between. The CDR3 sequence is CASSLFDGGNTGELFF. CDR3 nucleotides: TGTGCCAGCAGCTTATTCGATGGGGGGAACACCGGGGAGCTGTTTTTT.

The chain links TRBV5-8 to TRBJ2-1, with a weak D call TRBD2 (6 bases). The germline CDR1 and CDR2 sequences are SGHTS and YDEGEE. V lost 4 bases to trimming and J lost 8 bases, with 19 bases between them. The CDR3 extends over 15 amino acids. CDR3 loop: CASSLGRLGLDEQFF. CDR3 in DNA: TGTGCCAGCAGCCTTGGGAGGCTGGGCTTGGATGAGCAGTTCTTC. The full variable domain, with the rest looked up from reference TRBV5-8 and TRBJ2-1, is EAGVTQSPTHLIKTRGQQATLRCSPISGHTSVYWYQQALGLGLQFLLWYDEGEERNRGNFPPRFSGRQFPNYSSELNVNALELEDSALYLCASSLGRLGLDEQFFGPGTRLTVL.

V is TRBV30 and J is TRBJ1-2, with D possibly matching TRBD1 (5 bases). Trimming shortened V by 4 bases and J by 8 bases, and 17 bases separated the two germline ends. The CDR3 contains 13 residues. The germline gives CDR1 GTSNPN, CDR2 SVGIG (reference sequence). The CDR3 coding sequence is TGTGCCTGGAAGATAACGTCGGGGGGAGGCTACACCTTC. It yields the protein CAWKITSGGGYTF. Combining the CDR3 with reference TRBV30 and TRBJ1-2 gives the whole variable domain SQTIHQWPATLVQPVGSPLSLECTVEGTSNPNLYWYRQAAGRGLQLLFYSVGIGQISSEVPQNLSASRPQDRQFILSSKKLLLSDSGFYLCAWKITSGGGYTFGSGTRLTVV.

The chain combines TRBV4-1 with TRBJ2-5; possibly TRBD1 for D (6 bases). V was cut by 4 bases and J by 4 bases, with 19 bases left in between. This CDR3 is built from 16 residues. The V gene's germline CDR1 is MGHRA and CDR2 YSYEKL. CDR3 nucleotide sequence: TGCGCCAGCAGCCTGGAGAGGACTCCCAGGGGAGAGACCCAGTACTTC. Its translation is CASSLERTPRGETQYF.

The chain recombines TRBV19 with TRBJ2-7; D not resolved. Germline CDR1 reads LNHDA; CDR2 reads SQIVND (reference sequence). V lost 5 bases and J lost 1, with 6 bases in between. The CDR3 loop spans 12 amino acids. CDR3 nucleotides: TGTGCCAGTAGTTCCAGATCCTACGAGCAGTACTTC. Residues: CASSSRSYEQYF.

This clone is a singleton in its sample. Written as DNA, the CDR3 is TGTGCCAGCAGTGAACGGAGCGGGGTGCCCGGGGAGCTGTTTTTT. Translating gives CASSERSGVPGELFF. V and J are TRBV2 and TRBJ2-2; 7 bases match TRBD2. The germline gives CDR1 SNHLY, CDR2 FYNNEI. Germline trimming cut 2 bases from V and 6 bases from J; bases unmatched to any gene: 6. The CDR3 is 15 residues long.

This clone was seen only a few times. The V gene is TRBV2, the J gene TRBJ1-2, with 8 nucleotides matching TRBD1. This CDR3 region has 15 residues. V gave up 1 base and J gave up 4 bases; unmatched junction bases: 5. Germline V gene sequence: CDR1 SNHLY, CDR2 FYNNEI. DNA for the CDR3: TGTGCCAGCAGTGAAGGGGGGACAGGTGGCTATGGCTACACCTTC. Residues: CASSEGGTGGYGYTF.

This rearrangement joins TRBV6-1 to TRBJ1-5; 7 bases are shared with TRBD1. The CDR3 runs 15 residues. Germline V gene sequence: CDR1 MNHNS, CDR2 SASEGT. Trimming took 8 bases from V and 2 from J; bases not matched to a gene: 9. CDR3 amino acids: CASQPGGGGNQPQHF. In nucleotides, the CDR3 is TGTGCCAGCCAACCAGGGGGTGGAGGCAATCAGCCCCAGCATTTT.